One and the same sample provided the 11 T cell receptor beta chains below, sequenced in a study of T-cell reconstitution after alpha-beta-depleted transplantation in children. Unique molecular identifiers were used in preparing the TCRbeta library. One entry per CDR3 protein results from TCRdb running MiXCR on the PCR reads. Of about 230,000 distinct CDR3 sequences listed, 9.5% to 15% were seen once; the top ten hold around 2.5%. The material sequenced was PBMCs from the stem cell graft donor, taken from the stem cell graft. The source of these receptors is a human donor who donated a stem cell graft to a child with acute lymphoblastic leukemia.

This clonotype turned up a few times. The chain recombines TRBV7-9 with TRBJ2-1; D gene ambiguous. V lost 5 bases, J lost 7 bases, and 9 bases lay in between. The CDR3 is made up of 12 amino acids. Germline V gene data show CDR1 as SEHNR and CDR2 as FQNEAQ (reference sequence). CDR3 protein: CASSPSKNEQFF. CDR3 sequence (DNA): TGTGCCAGCAGCCCCAGTAAGAATGAGCAGTTCTTC.

The V call is TRBV20-1, the J call TRBJ2-7; the match to TRBD2 covers 9 bases. The CDR3 contains 14 residues. The germline V gene encodes CDR1 DFQATT and CDR2 SNEGSKA (reference sequence). Unmatched junction bases numbered 5, after V lost 1 base and J lost 4 bases. The CDR3 region has the DNA TGCAGTGCTAGAGGTGTAGCGGGAGTGTACGAGCAGTACTTC. Amino acid sequence: CSARGVAGVYEQYF.

This clonotype was picked up many times. This rearrangement joins TRBV10-3 to TRBJ2-7; the D call may be TRBD1 or TRBD2 (5 bases each). The germline V gene has CDR1 ENHRY and CDR2 SYGVKD. The CDR3 loop spans 15 amino acids. The V end lost 6 bases, the J end lost 0 bases, and 15 bases lay between the germline ends. The CDR3 sequence: CAIRGDGPSSYEQYF. For the CDR3, the DNA is TGTGCCATCAGAGGGGACGGCCCTAGCTCCTACGAGCAGTACTTC.

The sample holds many counts of this clonotype. The chain carries TRBV10-3 and TRBJ1-4, with D unclear. Trimming stripped 7 bases from V and 8 bases from J, with 14 bases between. The CDR3 covers 13 residues. The V gene's germline CDR1 is ENHRY and CDR2 SYGVKD. CDR3 in DNA: TGTGCCATCAAGGCAGACTCCAAGGAAAAACTGTTTTTT. Amino acids: CAIKADSKEKLFF.

Only a few counts were recorded for this clonotype. The chain employs TRBV7-9 and TRBJ1-2; D gene uncertain. The CDR3 has 14 residues. The V and J ends lost 5 bases and 2 bases respectively, with 12 bases between them. CDR1 SEHNR and CDR2 FQNEAQ come from the germline V gene (reference sequence). The CDR3 region has the DNA TGTGCCAGCAGCGGAGACATTACCAACTATGGCTACACCTTC. As protein: CASSGDITNYGYTF.

The table lists this clonotype with a few counts. V is TRBV6-2 or TRBV6-3 and J is TRBJ2-3; 15 bases fit TRBD2. CDR3 length: 19 amino acids. Trimming cost V 2 bases and J 5 bases; bases outside gene matches: 11. The germline V gene encodes CDR1 MNHEY and CDR2 SVGEGT. For the CDR3, the DNA is TGTGCCAGCAGTTACCCGGGACTAGCGGGAGGACCTGGAGGAGATACGCAGTATTTT. It specifies CASSYPGLAGGPGGDTQYF.

This clonotype showed up many times. This chain links TRBV14 with TRBJ2-2; no clear D gene. The CDR3 consists of 14 residues. The V and J ends lost 0 bases and 3 bases respectively, with 5 bases between them. In germline, CDR1 is SGHDN, CDR2 FVKESK. Written as DNA, the CDR3 is TGTGCCAGCAGCCAAGACACCGACACCGGGGAGCTGTTTTTT. It codes for CASSQDTDTGELFF.

A note on this clonotype: One base away lies a much larger clone, so this may be a sequencing read error. The chain is built from TRBV3-1 and TRBJ1-2, with TRBD1 identical over 7 bases. Germline V lookup: CDR1 LGHDT, CDR2 YNNKEL (reference sequence). This CDR3 region has 13 residues. CDR3 amino acids: CASSFGTDNGNTF. The CDR3 DNA follows: TGTGCCAGCAGCTTCGGGACAGATAATGGCAACACCTTC.

This clonotype was observed many times. This chain links TRBV7-6 with TRBJ2-7; D perhaps matches TRBD1 (6 bases). V lost 7 bases and J lost 3, with 16 bases in between. Per the germline V gene, CDR1 is SGHVS and CDR2 is FNYEAQ. This CDR3 spans 14 amino acids. The CDR3 nucleotides are TGTGCCAGCACCCCCTCGACAGGAGGCTACGAGCAGTACTTC. It yields the protein CASTPSTGGYEQYF.

This clonotype was seen at least ten times. The chain links TRBV7-9 to TRBJ2-2; D is perhaps TRBD1 (7 bases). Germline CDR1 is SEHNR and CDR2 is FQNEAQ (reference sequence). V shed 5 bases and J shed 6 bases, with 13 bases lying between them. This CDR3 comprises 14 residues. DNA of the CDR3: TGTGCCAGCAGCCGGGCAGGGGGGCCCGGGGAGCTGTTTTTT. This sequence encodes CASSRAGGPGELFF.

This clonotype was counted a single time. V is TRBV28 and J is TRBJ2-5; no clear D. V was trimmed by 5 bases and J by 5 bases, leaving 15 bases between them. Germline V gene lookup returns CDR1 MDHEN and CDR2 SYDVKM. The CDR3 covers 14 residues. CDR3: CASSLNPAEETQYF. In DNA form, the CDR3 reads TGTGCCAGCAGTCTCAACCCGGCGGAGGAGACCCAGTACTTC.